What follows describes a single TCR beta chain. This sample stems from a study of beta chain features in type 1 diabetes. Every isolated RNA sample was fully reverse transcribed, so sequencing captured expressed TCRB transcripts. Clones were sequenced by immunoSEQ multiplex PCR, and TCRdb holds only the in-frame ones, with some missing. The sample has around 500,000 clones, roughly 31% seen once; the top ten hold around 0.065%. This CDR3 contains 15 residues. V shed 0 bases and J shed 6 bases, with 15 bases lying between them. From germline, CDR1 is ENHRY and CDR2 SYGVKD. The chain links TRBV10-3 to TRBJ2-7; unclear D gene. The material sequenced was naive CD4+ T cells from blood. The sequence was obtained from a man aged 18 to 35 in good health. The CDR3 sequence: CAISESMIAPIEQYF. The CDR3 nucleotides read TGTGCCATCAGTGAGTCGATGATTGCTCCTATCGAGCAGTACTTC.